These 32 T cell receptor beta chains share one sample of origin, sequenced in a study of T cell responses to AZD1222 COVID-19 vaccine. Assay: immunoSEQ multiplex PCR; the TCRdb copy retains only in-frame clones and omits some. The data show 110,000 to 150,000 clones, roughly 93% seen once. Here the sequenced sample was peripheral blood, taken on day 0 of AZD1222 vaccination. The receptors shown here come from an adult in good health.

The CDR3 protein is CASRGVWVRLYGYTF. In DNA, the CDR3 is TGTGCCAGCAGGGGGGTCTGGGTGCGGTTGTATGGCTACACCTTC. The chain employs TRBV6-4 and TRBJ1-2; a weak D match, TRBD1 (5 bases). CDR1 is MRHNA and CDR2 is SNTAGT in the germline V gene. V gave up 6 bases and J gave up 5 bases, with 19 bases separating them. The CDR3 runs to 15 residues.

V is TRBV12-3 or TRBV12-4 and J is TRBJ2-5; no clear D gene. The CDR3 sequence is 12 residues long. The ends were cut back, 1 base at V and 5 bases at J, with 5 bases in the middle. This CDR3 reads CASSLVGETQYF. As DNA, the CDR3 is TGTGCCAGCAGTTTAGTAGGCGAGACCCAGTACTTC.

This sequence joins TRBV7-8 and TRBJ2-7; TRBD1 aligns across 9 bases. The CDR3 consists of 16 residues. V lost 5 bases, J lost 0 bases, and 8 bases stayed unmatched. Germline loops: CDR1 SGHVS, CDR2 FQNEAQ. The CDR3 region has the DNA TGTGCCAGCAGCGGAGTGGACAGGGGTTACTCCTACGAGCAGTACTTC. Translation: CASSGVDRGYSYEQYF.

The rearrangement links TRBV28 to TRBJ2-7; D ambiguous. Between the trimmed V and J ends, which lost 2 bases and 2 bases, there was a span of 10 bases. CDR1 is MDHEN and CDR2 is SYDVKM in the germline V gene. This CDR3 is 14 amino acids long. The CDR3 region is CASSLGQATYEQYF. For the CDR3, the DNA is TGTGCCAGCAGTTTAGGGCAGGCAACCTACGAGCAGTACTTC.

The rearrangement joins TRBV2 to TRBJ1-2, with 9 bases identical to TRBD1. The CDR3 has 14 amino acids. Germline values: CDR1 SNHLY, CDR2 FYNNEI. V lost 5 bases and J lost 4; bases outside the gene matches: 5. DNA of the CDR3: TGTGCCAGCAGTAACAGGGGGCTTGGCTATGGCTACACCTTC. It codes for CASSNRGLGYGYTF.

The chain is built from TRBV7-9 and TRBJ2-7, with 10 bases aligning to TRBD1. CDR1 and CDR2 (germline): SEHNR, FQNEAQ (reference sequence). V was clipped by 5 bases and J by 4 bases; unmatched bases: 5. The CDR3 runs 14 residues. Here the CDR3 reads CASSPRQGAYEQYF. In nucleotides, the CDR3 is TGTGCCAGCAGCCCCCGACAGGGGGCATACGAGCAGTACTTC.

The chain's CDR3 is CASSELRTENYGYTF. The CDR3, as DNA: TGTGCCAGCAGTGAACTCCGGACAGAGAACTATGGCTACACCTTC. The gene calls are TRBV2 and TRBJ1-2, with TRBD1 as a possible D gene (6 bases). The CDR3 has 15 amino acids. Trimming pared 2 bases from V and 2 bases from J, leaving 12 bases between. Looked up from germline, CDR1 is SNHLY and CDR2 is FYNNEI.

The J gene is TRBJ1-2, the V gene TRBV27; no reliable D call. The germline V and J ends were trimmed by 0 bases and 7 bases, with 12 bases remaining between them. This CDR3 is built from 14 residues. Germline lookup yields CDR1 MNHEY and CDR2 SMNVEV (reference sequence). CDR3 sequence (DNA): TGTGCCAGCAGTTTATCCTCCAGGACGGGTGGCTACACCTTC. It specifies CASSLSSRTGGYTF.

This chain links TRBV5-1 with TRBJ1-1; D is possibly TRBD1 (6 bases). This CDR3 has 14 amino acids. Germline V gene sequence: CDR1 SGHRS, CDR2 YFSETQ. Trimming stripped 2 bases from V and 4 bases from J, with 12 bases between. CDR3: CASSLGEGGTEAFF. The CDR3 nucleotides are TGCGCCAGCAGCTTAGGGGAGGGGGGCACTGAAGCTTTCTTT.

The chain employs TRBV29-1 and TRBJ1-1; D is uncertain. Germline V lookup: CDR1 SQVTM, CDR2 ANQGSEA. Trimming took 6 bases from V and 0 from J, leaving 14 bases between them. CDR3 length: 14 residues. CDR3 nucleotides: TGCAGCGTCGCCCGGGGTCGGATGAACACTGAAGCTTTCTTT. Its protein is CSVARGRMNTEAFF.

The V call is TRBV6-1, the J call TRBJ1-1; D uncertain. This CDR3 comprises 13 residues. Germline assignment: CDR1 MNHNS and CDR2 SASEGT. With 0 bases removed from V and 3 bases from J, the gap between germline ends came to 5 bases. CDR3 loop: CASSEAADTEAFF. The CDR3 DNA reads TGTGCCAGCAGTGAAGCCGCAGACACTGAAGCTTTCTTT.

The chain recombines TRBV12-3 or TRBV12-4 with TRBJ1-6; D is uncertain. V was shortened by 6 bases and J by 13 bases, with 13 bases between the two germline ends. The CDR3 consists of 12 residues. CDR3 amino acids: CASSPVGSPLHF. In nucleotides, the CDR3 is TGTGCCAGCAGCCCCGTTGGTTCGCCCCTCCACTTT.

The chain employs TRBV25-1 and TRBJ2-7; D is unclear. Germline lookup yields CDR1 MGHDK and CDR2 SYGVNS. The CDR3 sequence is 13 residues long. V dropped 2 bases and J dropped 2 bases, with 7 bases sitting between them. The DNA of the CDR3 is TGTGCCAGCAGTGAAAATACAGCCTACGAGCAGTACTTC. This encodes CASSENTAYEQYF.

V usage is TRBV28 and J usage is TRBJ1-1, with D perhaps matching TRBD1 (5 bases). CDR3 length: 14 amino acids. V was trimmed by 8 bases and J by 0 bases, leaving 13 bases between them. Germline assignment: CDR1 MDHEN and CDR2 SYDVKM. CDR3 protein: CASDNGGLNTEAFF. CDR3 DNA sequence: TGTGCCAGCGATAACGGGGGTCTGAACACTGAAGCTTTCTTT.

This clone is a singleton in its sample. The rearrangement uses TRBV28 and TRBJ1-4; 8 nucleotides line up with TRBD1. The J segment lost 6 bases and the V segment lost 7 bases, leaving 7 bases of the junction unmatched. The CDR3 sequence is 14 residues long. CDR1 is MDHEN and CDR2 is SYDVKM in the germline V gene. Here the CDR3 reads CASNPPDRDEKLFF. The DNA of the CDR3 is TGTGCCAGCAATCCCCCGGACAGGGATGAAAAACTGTTTTTT.

CDR3 nucleotide sequence: TGTGCCATCAGTGCGGGACAGGGTAATGATATGGACTATGGCTACACCTTC. Protein product: CAISAGQGNDMDYGYTF. This chain joins TRBV10-3 and TRBJ1-2; 9 nucleotides align to TRBD1. V dropped 4 bases and J dropped 3; count of bases not matched to a gene: 12. CDR3 length: 17 amino acids. CDR1 is ENHRY and CDR2 is SYGVKD in the germline V gene.

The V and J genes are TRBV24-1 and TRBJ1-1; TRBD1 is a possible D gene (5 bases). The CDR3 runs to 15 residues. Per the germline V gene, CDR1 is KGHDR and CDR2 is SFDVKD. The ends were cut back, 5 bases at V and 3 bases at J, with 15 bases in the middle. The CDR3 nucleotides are TGTGCCACCAGTGGTAGACGGGTAGGGGACACTGAAGCTTTCTTT. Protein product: CATSGRRVGDTEAFF.

CDR3 sequence reads: CASSLEWGRTNYGYTF. The CDR3 DNA reads as TGTGCCAGCAGCTTAGAGTGGGGACGGACTAACTATGGCTACACCTTC. This chain connects TRBV11-2 to TRBJ1-2; tentative D call: TRBD1 (5 bases). Germline values: CDR1 SGHAT, CDR2 FQNNGV. Trimming left V 0 bases short and J 0 bases short, with 11 bases between. The CDR3 loop spans 16 amino acids.

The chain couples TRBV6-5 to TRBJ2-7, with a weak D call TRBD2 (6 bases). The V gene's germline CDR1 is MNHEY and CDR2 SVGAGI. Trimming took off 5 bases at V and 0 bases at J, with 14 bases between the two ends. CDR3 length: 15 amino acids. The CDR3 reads CASSLSGESSYEQYF. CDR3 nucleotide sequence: TGTGCCAGCAGTCTTAGCGGAGAGAGCTCCTACGAGCAGTACTTC.

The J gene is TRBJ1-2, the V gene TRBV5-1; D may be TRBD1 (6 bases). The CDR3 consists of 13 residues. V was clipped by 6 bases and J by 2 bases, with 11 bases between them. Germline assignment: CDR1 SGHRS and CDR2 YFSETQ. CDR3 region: CASTDRTNYGYTF. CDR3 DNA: TGCGCCAGCACCGACAGGACGAACTATGGCTACACCTTC.

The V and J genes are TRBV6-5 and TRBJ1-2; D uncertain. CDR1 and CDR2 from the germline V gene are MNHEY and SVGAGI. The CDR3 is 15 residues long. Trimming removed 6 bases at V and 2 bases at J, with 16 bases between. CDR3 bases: TGTGCCAGCAGAGGTCTGAGGACGGTAAACTATGGCTACACCTTC. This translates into CASRGLRTVNYGYTF.

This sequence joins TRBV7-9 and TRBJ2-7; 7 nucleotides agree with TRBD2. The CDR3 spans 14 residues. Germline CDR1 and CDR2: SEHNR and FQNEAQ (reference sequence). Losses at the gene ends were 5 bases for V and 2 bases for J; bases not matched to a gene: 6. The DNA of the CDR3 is TGTGCCAGCAGCAAGAGCGGGATTCCCTACGAGCAGTACTTC. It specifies CASSKSGIPYEQYF.

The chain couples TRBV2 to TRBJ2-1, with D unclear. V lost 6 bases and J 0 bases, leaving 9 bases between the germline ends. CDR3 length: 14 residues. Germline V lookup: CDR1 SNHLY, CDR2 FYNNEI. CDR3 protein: CASSPRVSYNEQFF. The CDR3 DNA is TGTGCCAGCAGCCCTAGGGTCTCCTACAATGAGCAGTTCTTC.

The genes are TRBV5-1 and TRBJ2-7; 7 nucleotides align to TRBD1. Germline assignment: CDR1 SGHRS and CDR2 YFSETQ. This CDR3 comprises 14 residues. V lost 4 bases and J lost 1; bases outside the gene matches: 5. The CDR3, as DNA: TGCGCCAGCAGCGCCTCGACAGGGTCCTACGAGCAGTACTTC. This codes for CASSASTGSYEQYF.

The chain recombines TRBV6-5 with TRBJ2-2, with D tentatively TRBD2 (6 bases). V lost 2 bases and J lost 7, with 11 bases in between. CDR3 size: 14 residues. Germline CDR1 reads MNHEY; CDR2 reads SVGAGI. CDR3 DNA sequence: TGTGCCAGCAGTTACGGCGGGGACGGCGGGGAGCTGTTTTTT. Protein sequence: CASSYGGDGGELFF.

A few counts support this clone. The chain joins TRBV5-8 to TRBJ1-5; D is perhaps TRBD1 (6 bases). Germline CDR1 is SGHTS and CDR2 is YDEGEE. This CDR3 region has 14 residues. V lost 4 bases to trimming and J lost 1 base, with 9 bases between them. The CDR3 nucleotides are TGTGCCAGCAGCGGACAGACCAGCAATCAGCCCCAGCATTTT. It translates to CASSGQTSNQPQHF.

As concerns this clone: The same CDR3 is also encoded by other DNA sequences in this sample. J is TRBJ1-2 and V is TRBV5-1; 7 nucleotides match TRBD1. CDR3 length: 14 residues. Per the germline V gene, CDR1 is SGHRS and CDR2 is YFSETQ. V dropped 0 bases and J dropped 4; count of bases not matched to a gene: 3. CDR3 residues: CASSLGDRVYGYTF. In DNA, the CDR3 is TGCGCCAGCAGCTTGGGGGACAGAGTCTATGGCTACACCTTC.

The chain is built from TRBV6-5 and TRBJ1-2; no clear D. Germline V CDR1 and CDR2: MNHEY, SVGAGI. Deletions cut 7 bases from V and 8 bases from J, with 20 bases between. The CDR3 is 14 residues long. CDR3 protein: CASTRDSSYRGYTF. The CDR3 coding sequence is TGTGCCAGCACACGCGACTCGTCTTATAGGGGCTACACCTTC.

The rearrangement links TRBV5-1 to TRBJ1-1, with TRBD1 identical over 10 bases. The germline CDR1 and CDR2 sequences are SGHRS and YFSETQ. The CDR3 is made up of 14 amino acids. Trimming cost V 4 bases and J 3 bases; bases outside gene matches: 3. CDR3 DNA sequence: TGCGCCAGCAGCCCGGGACAGGGGTACACTGAAGCTTTCTTT. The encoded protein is CASSPGQGYTEAFF.

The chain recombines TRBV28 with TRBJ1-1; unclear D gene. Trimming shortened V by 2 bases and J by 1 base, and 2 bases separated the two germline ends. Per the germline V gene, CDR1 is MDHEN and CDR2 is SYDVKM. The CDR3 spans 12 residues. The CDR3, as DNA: TGTGCCAGCAGTTTAACGAACACTGAAGCTTTCTTT. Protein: CASSLTNTEAFF.

The CDR3 region is CASSAHLRDRGRYEQYF. For the CDR3, the DNA is TGTGCCAGCAGCGCCCATCTTCGGGACAGGGGGCGTTACGAGCAGTACTTC. The chain uses TRBV14 and TRBJ2-7; 12 nucleotides line up with TRBD1. CDR1 SGHDN and CDR2 FVKESK come from the germline V gene. The CDR3 totals 17 residues. With V trimmed by 5 bases and J by 4 bases, 12 bases remained unmatched. The full variable domain, in which reference TRBV14 and TRBJ2-7 provide the parts outside the CDR3, is EAGVTQFPSHSVIEKGQTVTLRCDPISGHDNLYWYRRVMGKEIKFLLHFVKESKQDESGMPNNRFLAERTGGTYSTLKVQPAELEDSGVYFCASSAHLRDRGRYEQYFGPGTRLTVT.

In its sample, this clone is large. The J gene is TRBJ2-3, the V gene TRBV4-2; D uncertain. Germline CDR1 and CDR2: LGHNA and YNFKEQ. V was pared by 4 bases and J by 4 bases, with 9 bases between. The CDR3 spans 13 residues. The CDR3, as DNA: TGTGCCAGCAGCCCCAATCTAGCAGATACGCAGTATTTT. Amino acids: CASSPNLADTQYF.